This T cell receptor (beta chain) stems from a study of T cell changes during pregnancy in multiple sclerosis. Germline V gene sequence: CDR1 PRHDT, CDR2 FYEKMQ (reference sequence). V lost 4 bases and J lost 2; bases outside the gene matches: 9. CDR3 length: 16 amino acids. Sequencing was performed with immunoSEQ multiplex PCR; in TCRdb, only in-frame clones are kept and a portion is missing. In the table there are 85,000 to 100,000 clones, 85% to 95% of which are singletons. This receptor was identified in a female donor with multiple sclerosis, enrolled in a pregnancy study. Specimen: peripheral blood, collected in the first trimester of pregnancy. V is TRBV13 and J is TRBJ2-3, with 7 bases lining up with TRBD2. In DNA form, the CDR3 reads TGTGCCAGCAGCTCAAGACTAGCCGGTAACACAGATACGCAGTATTTT. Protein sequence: CASSSRLAGNTDTQYF.